Listed below are T cell receptor beta chains from one sample, sequenced in a study of circulating and synovial CD4+ cells in juvenile arthritis. Here immunoSEQ multiplex PCR was the method, and the copy in TCRdb shows in-frame clones only, minus some. The table includes 30,000 to 40,000 clones, roughly 94% detected once. Material: CD4+ T cells from blood. Source of these receptors: a human donor with juvenile idiopathic arthritis. Each CDR3 is given with its conserved first and last residue.

v_gene: TRBV19
j_gene: TRBJ1-6
CDR3aa: CASRQGYYNSPLHF

v_gene: TRBV19
j_gene: TRBJ1-1
CDR3aa: CASSQGAGAFF

v_gene: TRBV4-3
j_gene: TRBJ2-7
CDR3aa: CASSQVAGGVYEQYF

v_gene: TRBV7-9
j_gene: TRBJ2-5
CDR3aa: CASRPGGAYQETQYF

v_gene: TRBV5-1
j_gene: TRBJ2-7
CDR3aa: CASSLQGALNEQYF

v_gene: TRBV7-2
j_gene: TRBJ2-7
CDR3aa: CASSQGTTWDYEQYF

v_gene: TRBV10-3
j_gene: TRBJ2-1
CDR3aa: CAISESFSEGGNEQFF

v_gene: TRBV6-1
j_gene: TRBJ1-2
CDR3aa: CASRANRGPYGYTF

v_gene: TRBV7-3
j_gene: TRBJ2-1
CDR3aa: CASSQLTGNEQFF

v_gene: TRBV7-3
j_gene: TRBJ2-2
CDR3aa: CASSLSYTGELFF

v_gene: TRBV25-1
j_gene: TRBJ2-7
CDR3aa: CASSLTTSGGEQYF

v_gene: TRBV29-1
j_gene: TRBJ2-4
CDR3aa: CSVGDRDDIQYF

v_gene: TRBV19
j_gene: TRBJ1-2
CDR3aa: CASSPRGDRGYTF

v_gene: TRBV7-2
j_gene: TRBJ2-7
CDR3aa: CASSDIYEQYF

v_gene: TRBV27
j_gene: TRBJ2-3
CDR3aa: CASSLARSTDTQYF

v_gene: TRBV6-5
j_gene: TRBJ1-3
CDR3aa: CATTGGVSGNTIYF

v_gene: TRBV19
j_gene: TRBJ2-4
CDR3aa: CASRNTGGTNIQYF

v_gene: TRBV5-4
j_gene: TRBJ2-4
CDR3aa: CASSPRWLAGGAKNIQYF

v_gene: TRBV2
j_gene: TRBJ2-3
CDR3aa: CASSEFLAGGGDTQYF

v_gene: TRBV5-1
j_gene: TRBJ2-1
CDR3aa: CASSLGGGANEQFF

v_gene: TRBV2
j_gene: TRBJ2-7
CDR3aa: CASSEASGLYSYEQYF

v_gene: TRBV7-9
j_gene: TRBJ1-5
CDR3aa: CASSPWPGQNSNQPQHF

v_gene: TRBV7-9
j_gene: TRBJ2-7
CDR3aa: CASSFPSGGPGWYEQYF

v_gene: TRBV2
j_gene: TRBJ2-5
CDR3aa: CASSAEETQYF

v_gene: TRBV9
j_gene: TRBJ2-3
CDR3aa: CASSVVAGGNTDTQYF

v_gene: TRBV7-9
j_gene: TRBJ2-1
CDR3aa: CASSPDRGGTNEQFF

v_gene: TRBV30
j_gene: TRBJ1-1
CDR3aa: CAWSGGGWPEAFF

v_gene: TRBV6-6
j_gene: TRBJ2-7
CDR3aa: CASSYSARGGYEQYF

v_gene: TRBV6-5
j_gene: TRBJ2-7
CDR3aa: CASSYSSLAGYEQYF

v_gene: TRBV6-1
j_gene: TRBJ2-7
CDR3aa: CASSDVPGTGISYEQYF

v_gene: TRBV30
j_gene: TRBJ2-5
CDR3aa: CAWRQGGKQETQYF

v_gene: TRBV30
j_gene: TRBJ1-5
CDR3aa: CAWSRGERQPQHF

v_gene: TRBV28
j_gene: TRBJ1-5
CDR3aa: CASSTQYQPQHF

v_gene: TRBV27
j_gene: TRBJ1-6
CDR3aa: CASSFGRQANSPLHF

v_gene: TRBV18
j_gene: TRBJ2-3
CDR3aa: CASSPRGSGGAGTDTQYF

v_gene: TRBV29-1
j_gene: TRBJ2-5
CDR3aa: CSARGLDGVGGTQYF